This T cell receptor (beta chain) originates from a study of monozygotic twins with inflammatory bowel disease. Study-wide results and limits: IBD patients carried less diverse TCRbeta repertoires (inverse Simpson) than healthy co-twins.

The UMIs contained a 6-nucleotide sample barcode. They were added by template switching during cDNA synthesis. TCRdb reprocessed the 5' RACE reads and reports one entry per CDR3 protein, with no DNA. This sample's table reports nearly 450,000 distinct CDR3 sequences. CDR1 and CDR2 from the germline V gene are LGHDT and YNNKEL (reference sequence). CDR3 length: 19 amino acids. Comments on this clonotype: Its antigen is undetermined.

This sequence was found in a human donor with ulcerative colitis or Crohn's disease, or a healthy co-twin of an affected twin (not recorded which). Sequences were obtained from blood. The chain links TRBV3-1 to TRBJ1-6. CDR3 sequence reads: CASSPTFGQGSTGNSPLHF.